This is a list of T cell receptor beta chains from one sample in a study of T cell responses to AZD1222 COVID-19 vaccine. Sequenced by immunoSEQ multiplex PCR; TCRdb stores in-frame clones only, minus some. The table includes 100,000 to 120,000 clones, roughly 90% detected once. The input for sequencing was peripheral blood, taken 28 days after the second AZD1222 dose. Receptor source: an adult who received the AZD1222 COVID-19 vaccine. CDR3s include the opening cysteine and the closing phenylalanine or tryptophan. D genes are given only for firm matches. Only part of the rows carry a size: once, few, many, or a class if the clone is expanded.

>TRBV7-2|TRBD1|NA|TRBJ1-4
CASSLWTGPNEKLFF
TGTGCCAGCAGCTTGTGGACAGGGCCTAATGAAAAACTGTTTTTT
>TRBV12-3/TRBV12-4|TRBD1|NA|TRBJ2-3
CASRQGLTDTQYF
TGTGCCAGTCGACAGGGCCTCACAGATACGCAGTATTTT
>TRBV27|TRBD1|NA|TRBJ1-2
CASSRQGPVANYGYTF
TGTGCCAGCAGTAGACAGGGGCCGGTAGCTAACTATGGCTACACCTTC
>TRBV4-3|TRBD1|NA|TRBJ1-1
CASSQDPRGRTEAFF
TGCGCCAGCAGCCAAGATCCTAGGGGGCGGACTGAAGCTTTCTTT
>TRBV3-1/TRBV3-2|NA|NA|TRBJ1-6
CASSQDSWAVDNSPLHF
TGTGCCAGCAGCCAAGATTCATGGGCAGTTGATAATTCACCCCTCCACTTT
>TRBV24-1|TRBD1|NA|TRBJ2-5
CATSDPGQGWTQYF
TGTGCCACCAGTGATCCCGGACAGGGGTGGACCCAGTACTTC
>TRBV9|NA|NA|TRBJ2-5
CASSPLERFQETQYF
TGTGCCAGCAGCCCCTTAGAGCGGTTTCAAGAGACCCAGTACTTC
>TRBV4-3|NA|NA|TRBJ2-3
CASSQGGAGQDTQYF
TGCGCCAGCAGCCAAGGGGGTGCGGGTCAAGATACGCAGTATTTT
>TRBV28|NA|NA|TRBJ2-5
CASSSQRETQYF
TGTGCCAGCAGTTCGCAGAGGGAGACCCAGTACTTC
>TRBV5-1|TRBD1|NA|TRBJ2-3
CASPGQGSTDTQYF
TGCGCCAGCCCGGGACAGGGTAGCACAGATACGCAGTATTTT
>TRBV4-3|NA|NA|TRBJ1-2
CASSQGRQASYYGYTF
TGCGCCAGCAGCCAAGGCCGGCAGGCTTCATACTATGGCTACACCTTC
>TRBV9|TRBD2|NA|TRBJ2-2
CASSVGLAGGYTGELFF
TGTGCCAGCAGCGTAGGGTTAGCGGGGGGGTACACCGGGGAGCTGTTTTTT
>TRBV28|TRBD2|NA|TRBJ2-1
CASTLGGRGGYNEQFF
TGTGCCAGCACCCTAGGTGGGCGGGGGGGCTACAATGAGCAGTTCTTC
>TRBV5-7|TRBD1|NA|TRBJ1-1
CASSSGQGEGPEAFF
TGTGCCAGCAGCTCGGGACAGGGAGAAGGACCTGAAGCTTTCTTT
>TRBV19|NA|NA|TRBJ2-5
CASHSGTQETQYF
TGTGCCAGTCATTCCGGGACTCAAGAGACCCAGTACTTC
>TRBV27|TRBD1|NA|TRBJ1-5
CASSPSRDRVSNQPQHF
TGTGCCAGCAGCCCTTCCCGCGACAGGGTTAGCAATCAGCCCCAGCATTTT
>TRBV4-2|NA|once|TRBJ2-7
CASSQDRATYF
TGTGCCAGCAGCCAAGACAGGGCGACGTACTTC
>TRBV7-2|TRBD2|NA|TRBJ2-7
CASSLAGGPYEQYF
TGTGCCAGCAGTTTAGCGGGGGGCCCCTACGAGCAGTACTTC
>TRBV6-4|TRBD2|NA|TRBJ2-1
CASSDLAGGYNEQFF
TGTGCCAGCAGTGACTTAGCGGGGGGGTACAATGAGCAGTTCTTC
>TRBV18|NA|NA|TRBJ1-3
CASSPSGAGNTIYF
TGTGCCAGCTCACCATCGGGGGCTGGAAACACCATATATTTT
>TRBV5-1|NA|NA|TRBJ1-4
CASSLPEGEKLFF
TGCGCCAGCAGCTTGCCCGAAGGTGAAAAACTGTTTTTT
>TRBV5-1|NA|NA|TRBJ1-1
CASSLRSGRTEAFF
TGCGCCAGCAGCTTGAGATCGGGGCGCACTGAAGCTTTCTTT
>TRBV5-1|NA|few|TRBJ2-5
CASSFDVGPPETQYF
TGCGCCAGCAGCTTTGATGTGGGCCCGCCGGAGACCCAGTACTTC
>TRBV3-1/TRBV3-2|NA|NA|TRBJ1-2
CASSASNYGYTF
TGTGCCAGCAGCGCTAGTAACTATGGCTACACCTTC
>TRBV4-3|TRBD2|NA|TRBJ2-1
CASSQVKGLAADSSYNEQFF
TGCGCCAGCAGCCAAGTGAAGGGACTAGCAGCCGATAGCTCCTACAATGAGCAGTTCTTC
>TRBV28|NA|few|TRBJ1-2
CASSLNNYGYTF
TGTGCCAGCAGTTTGAATAACTATGGCTACACCTTC
>TRBV5-8|NA|NA|TRBJ1-5
CASSLAFKGSGQPQHF
TGTGCCAGCAGCTTGGCATTCAAGGGGTCAGGGCAGCCCCAGCATTTT
>TRBV6-5|NA|NA|TRBJ1-1
CASSPIGGDTEAFF
TGTGCCAGCAGTCCCATAGGAGGGGACACTGAAGCTTTCTTT
>TRBV11-3|TRBD1|NA|TRBJ1-3
CASSLARDRGLFISGNTIYF
TGTGCCAGCAGCCTCGCCCGGGACAGGGGACTCTTTATCTCTGGAAACACCATATATTTT
>TRBV30|NA|NA|TRBJ1-5
CAWTTGNQPQHF
TGTGCCTGGACCACAGGGAATCAGCCCCAGCATTTT
>TRBV5-1|NA|NA|TRBJ1-6
CASSGNTAENSPLHF
TGCGCCAGCAGCGGAAACACGGCCGAGAATTCACCCCTCCACTTT
>TRBV5-4|NA|NA|TRBJ2-6
CASSWDPSGANVLTF
TGTGCCAGCAGCTGGGATCCGTCTGGGGCCAACGTCCTGACTTTC
>TRBV7-2|TRBD2|NA|TRBJ2-5
CASSQPTSGGETQYF
TGTGCCAGCAGCCAGCCGACTAGCGGGGGGGAGACCCAGTACTTC
>TRBV6-4|NA|NA|TRBJ1-2
CASSDQDSLYGYTF
TGTGCCAGCAGTGATCAGGACAGCCTCTATGGCTACACCTTC
>TRBV3-1/TRBV3-2|NA|NA|TRBJ1-2
CASSQDPVEFGHTF
TGTGCCAGCAGCCAAGACCCGGTGGAGTTCGGGCACACCTTC